Following are 26 T cell receptor beta chains from one sample sequenced in a study of PD-L1 blockade in urothelial cancer. As to time point: peripheral blood 6 weeks after treatment start. Clones were read by immunoSEQ multiplex PCR, and TCRdb kept only the in-frame ones, dropping some. This table has 41,000 or so clones, approximately 81% appearing once. Sequences were derived from PBMCs, sampled around atezolizumab (anti-PD-L1) treatment. These receptors originate from an older man with urothelial cancer.

The chain uses TRBV27 and TRBJ2-7; D possibly corresponds to TRBD2 (5 bases). This CDR3 spans 16 amino acids. Germline V gives CDR1 MNHEY, CDR2 SMNVEV (reference sequence). V was pared by 5 bases and J by 0 bases, with 17 bases between. The CDR3 coding sequence is TGTGCCAGCAGTGCGAGCGCAGGAGGTCGCTCCTACGAGCAGTACTTC. Translation: CASSASAGGRSYEQYF.

This clone has more than one count but fewer than ten. The V gene is TRBV2, the J gene TRBJ2-6; 10 nucleotides align to TRBD1. Unmatched junction bases numbered 3, after V lost 3 bases and J lost 4 bases. The germline V gene encodes CDR1 SNHLY and CDR2 FYNNEI. The CDR3 spans 16 residues. The CDR3 loop reads CASSEDRGNGANVLTF. Written as DNA, the CDR3 is TGTGCCAGCAGTGAGGACAGGGGGAACGGGGCCAACGTCCTGACTTTC.

The gene calls are TRBV28 and TRBJ2-3, with 7 bases aligning to TRBD2. Germline lookup yields CDR1 MDHEN and CDR2 SYDVKM. Trimming took 5 bases from V and 7 from J; bases not matched to a gene: 12. The CDR3 is 15 residues long. The CDR3 region has the DNA TGTGCCAGCAGTCCGTGGGAGGGTTCGACCCATACGCAGTATTTT. Encoded protein: CASSPWEGSTHTQYF.

J is TRBJ1-5 and V is TRBV5-4, with no clear D. Germline values: CDR1 SGHNT, CDR2 YYREEE (reference sequence). V was pared by 5 bases and J by 1 base, with 10 bases between. The CDR3 has 14 amino acids. CDR3 nucleotide sequence: TGTGCCAGCAGGGCCGGGAGGAGCAATCAGCCCCAGCATTTT. Translated, it gives CASRAGRSNQPQHF.

This chain joins TRBV7-2 and TRBJ1-4; D possibly corresponds to TRBD1 (5 bases). CDR1 and CDR2 (germline): SGHTA, FQGNSA. Between the trimmed V and J ends, which lost 4 bases and 7 bases, there was a span of 13 bases. This CDR3 comprises 14 residues. The CDR3 loop reads CASSSTAMGEKLFF. In DNA form, the CDR3 reads TGTGCCAGCAGCTCGACAGCTATGGGTGAAAAACTGTTTTTT.

For the CDR3, the DNA is TGCGCCAGCAGCTTCGGGCAGGGGGCGCGATCGGCCACTGAAGCTTTCTTT. Its translation is CASSFGQGARSATEAFF. J is TRBJ1-1 and V is TRBV5-1; 8 positions match TRBD1. Germline V gives CDR1 SGHRS, CDR2 YFSETQ. The CDR3 contains 17 residues. V was clipped by 2 bases and J by 4 bases; unmatched bases: 13.

The V gene is TRBV5-4, the J gene TRBJ2-1; D not certain. The CDR3 runs 16 residues. Germline-derived CDR1 and CDR2 are SGHNT and YYREEE (reference sequence). V lost 0 bases and J 7 bases, leaving 17 bases between the germline ends. The CDR3, as DNA: TGTGCCAGCAGCTTGGCCGCGTCCGGAGAGATGAATGAGCAGTTCTTC. The encoded protein is CASSLAASGEMNEQFF.

V and J are TRBV7-9 and TRBJ2-1, with TRBD2 identical over 11 bases. CDR3 length equals 16 residues. The germline V gene has CDR1 SEHNR and CDR2 FQNEAQ (reference sequence). Losses at the gene ends were 1 base for V and 5 bases for J; bases not matched to a gene: 4. The CDR3 DNA reads TGTGCCAGCAGCTTAGGGGGACTAGCGGCAGACAATGAGCAGTTCTTC. It encodes CASSLGGLAADNEQFF.

This clone was seen once. V gene TRBV19 combines with J gene TRBJ2-3; 14 bases are a match to TRBD2. J gave up 3 bases and V 3 bases, and 2 bases lay outside the gene matches. Germline values: CDR1 LNHDA, CDR2 SQIVND (reference sequence). The CDR3 covers 16 residues. The CDR3 region is CASSIRLAGGTDTQYF. For the CDR3, the DNA is TGTGCCAGTAGTATTAGACTAGCGGGAGGGACAGATACGCAGTATTTT.

V gene TRBV5-1 combines with J gene TRBJ2-1; 14 bases line up with TRBD2. V dropped 4 bases and J dropped 10; count of bases not matched to a gene: 4. The CDR3 covers 14 residues. Germline lookup yields CDR1 SGHRS and CDR2 YFSETQ. The CDR3 region has the DNA TGCGCCAGCAGCGAGGGGACTAGCGGGAGAGAGCAGTTCTTC. Amino acid sequence: CASSEGTSGREQFF.

The CDR3 loop reads CASSHIFRDRGTEAFF. The CDR3 DNA is TGCGCCAGCAGCCACATATTCCGGGACAGGGGGACTGAAGCTTTCTTT. The rearrangement uses TRBV4-1 and TRBJ1-1; 11 positions agree with TRBD1. The germline gives CDR1 MGHRA, CDR2 YSYEKL. CDR3 size: 16 residues. The junction had 8 bases not matched to a gene; V was cut back by 3 bases and J by 5 bases.

The chain joins TRBV6-1 to TRBJ2-7; 7 nucleotides agree with TRBD2. This CDR3 is built from 15 residues. The trim removed 7 bases at V and 1 base at J, leaving 10 bases unmatched. Germline values: CDR1 MNHNS, CDR2 SASEGT. The CDR3 nucleotides are TGTGCCAGCATGCGGGGGATTGGGCTATCCTACGAGCAGTACTTC. This sequence encodes CASMRGIGLSYEQYF.

The sample holds a few counts of this clone. V usage is TRBV7-9 and J usage is TRBJ2-7; 9 nucleotides match TRBD2. J lost 2 bases, V lost 5 bases, and 4 bases had no gene match. The CDR3 length is 14 residues. Looked up from germline, CDR1 is SEHNR and CDR2 is FQNEAQ (reference sequence). Here the CDR3 reads CASSEGLAPYEQYF. The CDR3 nucleotides are TGTGCCAGCAGCGAGGGACTAGCCCCCTACGAGCAGTACTTC. Using reference TRBV7-9 and TRBJ2-7 for the parts outside the CDR3, the full variable domain is DTGVSQNPRHKITKRGQNVTFRCDPISEHNRLYWYRQTLGQGPEFLTYFQNEAQLEKSRLLSDRFSAERPKGSFSTLEIQRTEQGDSAMYLCASSEGLAPYEQYFGPGTRLTVT.

The sample holds one count of this clone. The V call is TRBV7-6, the J call TRBJ2-7, with 8 bases lining up with TRBD1. Looked up from germline, CDR1 is SGHVS and CDR2 is FNYEAQ. The length of the CDR3 is 14 residues. V gave up 2 bases and J gave up 7 bases; unmatched junction bases: 7. This chain's CDR3 is CASSLRTGTGEQYF. DNA for the CDR3: TGTGCCAGCAGCTTACGGACAGGGACGGGAGAGCAGTACTTC.

This clone was seen a single time. This chain connects TRBV2 to TRBJ2-5; 10 positions match TRBD1. This CDR3 is 16 amino acids long. Germline values: CDR1 SNHLY, CDR2 FYNNEI. The ends lost 0 bases at V and 3 bases at J; junction bases unmatched: 4. The CDR3 loop reads CASSEALGTGEETQYF. As DNA, the CDR3 is TGTGCCAGCAGTGAAGCGCTTGGGACAGGGGAAGAGACCCAGTACTTC. Using reference TRBV2 and TRBJ2-5 for the parts outside the CDR3, the full variable domain is EPEVTQTPSHQVTQMGQEVILRCVPISNHLYFYWYRQILGQKVEFLVSFYNNEISEKSEIFDDQFSVERPDGSNFTLKIRSTKLEDSAMYFCASSEALGTGEETQYFGPGTRLLVL.

The chain uses TRBV7-9 and TRBJ1-1, with no clear D. V dropped 5 bases and J dropped 7 bases, with 14 bases sitting between them. The CDR3 is made up of 13 amino acids. Germline V gene data show CDR1 as SEHNR and CDR2 as FQNEAQ (reference sequence). The CDR3: CASSPAEINEAFF. CDR3 nucleotides: TGTGCCAGCAGCCCAGCGGAGATAAATGAAGCTTTCTTT.

J is TRBJ1-1 and V is TRBV10-2, with TRBD1 as a possible D gene (5 bases). The CDR3 contains 13 residues. V was trimmed by 4 bases and J by 6 bases, leaving 12 bases between them. Germline V gives CDR1 WSHSY, CDR2 SAAADI. The DNA for the CDR3 is TGCGCCAGCAGTGCGCGGGGGAGGTCTGAAGCTTTCTTT. This sequence encodes CASSARGRSEAFF.

The chain combines TRBV30 with TRBJ2-5; 7 nucleotides align to TRBD2. This CDR3 comprises 12 residues. The V gene's germline CDR1 is GTSNPN and CDR2 SVGIG (reference sequence). V shed 7 bases, J shed 5 bases, and the junction held 7 bases outside the gene matches. The CDR3: CAFGLGGETQYF. The CDR3 region has the DNA TGTGCCTTCGGACTAGGCGGGGAGACCCAGTACTTC.

CDR3 protein: CASSLLTGITYNEQFF. The CDR3 bases are TGTGCCAGCAGTTTACTGACAGGGATAACCTACAATGAGCAGTTCTTC. J is TRBJ2-1 and V is TRBV28; 7 nucleotides align to TRBD1. V was pared by 2 bases and J by 2 bases, with 6 bases of the junction left unmatched. Germline V lookup: CDR1 MDHEN, CDR2 SYDVKM. This CDR3 comprises 16 residues.

V usage is TRBV27 and J usage is TRBJ1-2; a possible D gene is TRBD1 (5 bases). Germline loops: CDR1 MNHEY, CDR2 SMNVEV (reference sequence). The CDR3 totals 14 residues. Trimming cost V 4 bases and J 5 bases, with 14 bases left between them. The CDR3 nucleotides are TGTGCCAGCAGTTCTCGGGACTCGGTTTATGGCTACACCTTC. This translates into CASSSRDSVYGYTF.

The chain has TRBV11-2 and TRBJ2-7, with 8 bases lining up with TRBD2. Germline values: CDR1 SGHAT, CDR2 FQNNGV. The trim removed 3 bases at V and 2 bases at J, leaving 15 bases unmatched. This CDR3 contains 18 residues. DNA of the CDR3: TGTGCCAGCAGCTTCTCCGCGGGGGGCTCACTTGGGCCCTACGAGCAGTACTTC. It specifies CASSFSAGGSLGPYEQYF.

The V gene is TRBV7-2, the J gene TRBJ1-2; 9 bases are shared with TRBD1. Germline V gene lookup returns CDR1 SGHTA and CDR2 FQGNSA. V trimming: 1 base; J trimming: 7 bases; junction bases outside the gene matches: 7. The CDR3 has 15 residues. CDR3 nucleotide sequence: TGTGCCAGCAGCTTAGGTGGGGACAGGGCCTTTGGCTACACCTTC. Protein product: CASSLGGDRAFGYTF.

The chain links TRBV7-9 to TRBJ1-1, with 9 bases aligning to TRBD1. This CDR3 has 18 amino acids. V lost 4 bases and J lost 1; bases outside the gene matches: 13. CDR1 and CDR2 (germline): SEHNR, FQNEAQ (reference sequence). The CDR3 nucleotides are TGTGCCAGCAGCTCCGCCCCCGGGACAGGGAATGGGAACACTGAAGCTTTCTTT. Translating gives CASSSAPGTGNGNTEAFF. Combining the CDR3 with reference TRBV7-9 and TRBJ1-1 gives the whole variable domain DTGVSQNPRHKITKRGQNVTFRCDPISEHNRLYWYRQTLGQGPEFLTYFQNEAQLEKSRLLSDRFSAERPKGSFSTLEIQRTEQGDSAMYLCASSSAPGTGNGNTEAFFGQGTRLTVV.

The chain uses TRBV6-6 and TRBJ1-5; D gene uncertain. V lost 0 bases, J lost 6 bases, and 6 bases lay in between. The CDR3 is made up of 13 amino acids. Germline CDR1 is MNHNY and CDR2 is SVGAGI (reference sequence). CDR3 nucleotide sequence: TGTGCCAGCAGTTACTCGACACGTCAGCCCCAGCATTTT. Its protein product is CASSYSTRQPQHF.

This clone came up once. The chain links TRBV4-1 to TRBJ2-1, with 8 bases that match TRBD2. The CDR3 is made up of 13 amino acids. In germline, CDR1 is MGHRA, CDR2 YSYEKL. V lost 6 bases to trimming and J lost 6 bases; unmatched junction nucleotides: 4. This CDR3 reads CASRSSGSNEQFF. The CDR3 bases are TGCGCCAGCAGGTCTAGCGGGTCCAATGAGCAGTTCTTC.

The chain links TRBV4-2 to TRBJ2-1; TRBD2 agrees at 9 bases. V was pared by 2 bases and J by 15 bases, with 5 bases of the junction left unmatched. Germline loops: CDR1 LGHNA, CDR2 YNFKEQ. The length of the CDR3 is 12 residues. CDR3 nucleotide sequence: TGTGCCAGCAGCCAAAGCGGGGGGTTTCGGTTCTTC. As protein: CASSQSGGFRFF.